This T cell receptor (beta chain) was captured by sequencing in a study of radiotherapy plus CTLA-4 blockade in lung cancer (dated by TCRdb to the late 2010s). About the investigation overall: Among the enrolled patients, about 19% had an objective response, and 31% reached disease control. What the work shows at the level of the full study, not this receptor alone: After treatment with radiotherapy and ipilimumab, TCR clones that originated in tumors expanded in peripheral blood. Early dynamic changes in blood T cell clones, together with increased serum interferon-beta after radiation, were reported as the strongest predictors of response.

The table lists this clone with a few counts. There is no known antigen for this receptor. The sample holds no much larger clone one base away, and base qualities are not on file. Libraries were built with the immunoSEQ multiplex PCR assay. The immuneACCESS repertoire file appears here via TCRdb, limited to in-frame rearrangements. These files lack a portion of the clones; in checked studies, under half of the deficit traces to unresolved V genes, and the cause of the others is not known. The sample profile shows about 110,000 clones; approximately 81% of them were found once. Over 2% of the sample is taken by the ten largest. The study tested focal radiation therapy combined with CTLA-4 blockade (ipilimumab) in patients with chemo-refractory metastatic non-small-cell lung cancer. From cysteine to phenylalanine, the CDR3 is 14 amino acids long. Only the CDR3 region is kept as DNA, spanning 42 bases read in frame from base 1. The germline V gene encodes CDR1 MNHNS and CDR2 SASEGT. Clipping removes 5 bases from V and 7 bases from J, with 6 as the unmatched junction base count.

Rearrangement joined TRBV6-1 to TRBJ2-1; 9 of the junction bases match TRBD2. The TCR was taken from a human donor with non-small cell lung cancer that progressed on radiotherapy plus ipilimumab. Some clones in this sample may be carry-over from other donors' samples. The sample here was peripheral blood, taken from a patient treated with radiotherapy plus ipilimumab. The CDR3 loop reads CASSSSGGLNEQFF. In nucleotide form, the sequence is TGTGCCAGCAGTTCGAGCGGGGGGTTAAATGAGCAGTTCTTC.